Included here is one TCR beta chain sequence, with context. Participants, roughly 18 to 89 years old, spanned under 30 US areas. The V end lost 6 bases, the J end lost 14 bases, and 11 bases lay between the germline ends. In germline, CDR1 is MDHEN, CDR2 SYDVKM. The CDR3 has 11 amino acids. This sample stems from a study of blood T cell repertoires in COVID-19. Original analysis: Estimation of nucleated cell counts relied on the amplification of reference gene primers. TCRdb's copy holds only in-frame clones and misses some; the assay was immunoSEQ multiplex PCR. V, J and clone size were drawn from that table, and D and trimming were deduced from the DNA. The table records roughly 230,000 clones, nearly 90% of them present only once.

The sample consisted of PBMCs or T cells enriched from blood (not recorded which). The chain uses TRBV28 and TRBJ1-6, with a weak D call TRBD1 (6 bases). This receptor was taken from a woman younger than 45 with acute COVID-19. For the CDR3, the DNA is TGTGCCAGCAGATCACAGGGCACCCTCCACTTT. The encoded protein is CASRSQGTLHF. Drawing the rest from reference TRBV28 and TRBJ1-6, the complete variable domain is DVKVTQSSRYLVKRTGEKVFLECVQDMDHENMFWYRQDPGLGLRLIYFSYDVKMKEKGDIPEGYSVSREKKERFSLILESASTNQTSMYLCASRSQGTLHFGNGTRLTVT.